This TCR beta chain appears in the sequencing data of a study of blood T cells in healthy people across ages. Germline V gives CDR1 DFQATT, CDR2 SNEGSKA (reference sequence). V lost 5 bases, J lost 0 bases, and 7 bases stayed unmatched. This CDR3 has 15 residues. Study-wide points: A roughly linear age-dependent decrease characterized TCR beta diversity per million T cells.

Peripheral blood was drawn, approximately 10 milliliters per donor. Comments on this clonotype: Its antigen is still unknown.

The use of a sample-barcoded 5' primer and a J-beta primer mix characterized a second PCR of about 6 to 11 cycles. TCRdb itself ran the 5' RACE reads through MiXCR, one entry per CDR3 protein. The data show approximately 2,000,000 distinct CDR3 sequences, about two fifths seen once. The sequence derives from a human donor in good health. The V and J genes are TRBV20-1 and TRBJ1-2; TRBD1 matches 9 bases. Sequencing input: blood. The CDR3: CSAEGTGKANYGYTF. The CDR3 coding sequence is TGCAGTGCTGAAGGGACAGGGAAAGCTAACTATGGCTACACCTTC.